What follows are 17 T cell receptor beta chains derived from one specimen sequenced in a study of OX40 agonist ivuxolimab in advanced cancers. Here immunoSEQ multiplex PCR was the method, and the copy in TCRdb shows in-frame clones only, minus some. The sample lists tens of thousands of clones; approximately 85% were seen once. The sample in question was CD4+ or CD8+ T cells sorted from blood, obtained in a trial of the OX40 agonist ivuxolimab. These receptors all come from an adult with an advanced solid tumor such as melanoma, head and neck, liver or kidney cancer.

The genes are TRBV5-1 and TRBJ2-7; D gene ambiguous. The CDR3 runs to 13 residues. The germline V gene encodes CDR1 SGHRS and CDR2 YFSETQ. The germline V and J ends were trimmed by 0 bases and 6 bases, with 10 bases remaining between them. CDR3 region: CASSLGQRSEQYF. CDR3 nucleotide sequence: TGCGCCAGCAGCTTGGGCCAGAGATCCGAGCAGTACTTC.

This clone was found a few times. This rearrangement joins TRBV4-2 to TRBJ2-3; D unclear. Trimming stripped 3 bases from V and 5 bases from J, with 6 bases between. The CDR3 has 12 amino acids. Germline CDR1 LGHNA, CDR2 YNFKEQ. The chain's CDR3 is CASSQRKDTQYF. The DNA for the CDR3 is TGTGCCAGCAGCCAGCGGAAAGATACGCAGTATTTT.

V and J are TRBV4-1 and TRBJ1-1, with D possibly matching TRBD1 (6 bases). V shed 4 bases and J shed 9 bases, with 12 bases lying between them. In germline, CDR1 is MGHRA, CDR2 YSYEKL. The CDR3 spans 12 residues. The CDR3 region has the DNA TGCGCCAGCAGCCGAACCGGGGGGCAAGCTTTCTTT. Translated: CASSRTGGQAFF.

CDR3 sequence: CASSFAGGDEQYF. In DNA, the CDR3 is TGTGCCAGCAGCTTCGCGGGGGGTGACGAGCAGTACTTC. The chain combines TRBV11-2 with TRBJ2-7; the match to TRBD2 covers 8 bases. Germline V CDR1 and CDR2: SGHAT, FQNNGV. After removal of 3 bases from V and 5 bases from J, the junction contained 3 bases not matched to a gene. The CDR3 totals 13 residues.

This chain connects TRBV7-9 to TRBJ1-5, with D unresolved. Germline CDR1 and CDR2: SEHNR and FQNEAQ (reference sequence). The CDR3 sequence is 12 residues long. Trimming took off 3 bases at V and 5 bases at J, with 5 bases between the two ends. The CDR3 coding sequence is TGTGCCAGCAGCTTTTCCGATCAGCCCCAGCATTTT. Translating it yields CASSFSDQPQHF.

The rearrangement uses TRBV6-5 and TRBJ1-5, with 8 bases lining up with TRBD1. Germline-derived CDR1 and CDR2 are MNHEY and SVGAGI. This CDR3 is 15 amino acids long. V gave up 4 bases and J gave up 6 bases; unmatched junction bases: 8. The CDR3 region is CASSSPTGVSQPQHF. In nucleotides, the CDR3 is TGTGCCAGCAGTTCCCCGACAGGGGTCAGTCAGCCCCAGCATTTT.

The V call is TRBV4-3, the J call TRBJ2-7; no firm D call. Germline V gene lookup returns CDR1 LGHNA and CDR2 YSLEER. V lost 0 bases and J 2 bases, leaving 11 bases between the germline ends. The CDR3 is 15 residues long. CDR3: CASSQDVRRPYEQYF. CDR3 DNA: TGCGCCAGCAGCCAAGATGTCAGGCGCCCCTACGAGCAGTACTTC.

The rearrangement links TRBV11-2 to TRBJ1-1; no reliable D call. V shed 3 bases and J shed 0 bases, with 8 bases lying between them. Germline loops: CDR1 SGHAT, CDR2 FQNNGV. This CDR3 region has 14 residues. The CDR3 DNA is TGTGCCAGCAGCTTGGGAGTAATGAACACTGAAGCTTTCTTT. Protein: CASSLGVMNTEAFF.

The chain joins TRBV5-6 to TRBJ1-4, with 9 bases that match TRBD1. V dropped 4 bases and J dropped 8; count of bases not matched to a gene: 6. CDR3 length: 14 residues. Germline-derived CDR1 and CDR2 are SGHDT and YYEEEE. The CDR3, as DNA: TGTGCCAGCAGCCGACAGGGGGGAAGCGAAAAACTGTTTTTT. Protein product: CASSRQGGSEKLFF.

The chain uses TRBV4-3 and TRBJ2-5; 9 bases line up with TRBD2. CDR3 length: 16 amino acids. Germline CDR1 reads LGHNA; CDR2 reads YSLEER. Trimming at V came to 0 bases and at J to 5 bases, leaving 7 bases not matched to a gene. The CDR3 spells CASSQDRAGGLETQYF. The CDR3, as DNA: TGCGCCAGCAGCCAAGATAGGGCGGGAGGGTTGGAGACCCAGTACTTC.

This clone has just one count. V and J are TRBV28 and TRBJ1-1; D perhaps matches TRBD1 (5 bases). With 6 bases removed from V and 6 bases from J, the gap between germline ends came to 17 bases. The CDR3 runs 14 residues. Germline V gene data show CDR1 as MDHEN and CDR2 as SYDVKM. The CDR3 loop reads CASRGGGFFSEAFF. The CDR3 nucleotides are TGTGCCAGCAGAGGCGGGGGATTTTTCTCTGAAGCTTTCTTT.

The chain has TRBV11-2 and TRBJ2-1, with a weak D call TRBD2 (5 bases). The CDR3 loop spans 15 amino acids. Per the germline V gene, CDR1 is SGHAT and CDR2 is FQNNGV. Deletions cut 4 bases from V and 0 bases from J, with 10 bases between. The CDR3 here is CASSSSRSSYNEQFF. CDR3 DNA: TGTGCCAGCAGCTCTAGCAGGAGCTCCTACAATGAGCAGTTCTTC.

The J gene is TRBJ1-1, the V gene TRBV4-3, with a weak D call TRBD1 (5 bases). The germline V gene encodes CDR1 LGHNA and CDR2 YSLEER. The CDR3 has 14 amino acids. Trimming pared 2 bases from V and 6 bases from J, leaving 13 bases between. The CDR3 DNA follows: TGCGCCAGCAGCCAATTCCGGGGCCGGGCTGAAGCTTTCTTT. Protein product: CASSQFRGRAEAFF.

The chain employs TRBV29-1 and TRBJ2-7, with D perhaps matching TRBD1 (6 bases). Germline values: CDR1 SQVTM, CDR2 ANQGSEA. The CDR3 runs to 12 residues. The germline V and J ends were trimmed by 6 bases and 1 base, with 10 bases remaining between them. Here the CDR3 DNA reads TGCAGCGTGATAACAGGGTCCTACGAGCAGTACTTC. Its translation: CSVITGSYEQYF.

This clone was seen once. The V gene is TRBV4-3, the J gene TRBJ2-3, with D possibly being TRBD1 or TRBD2 (6 bases each). The V end was cut by 4 bases, the J end by 6 bases, with 20 bases between. CDR1 and CDR2 (germline): LGHNA, YSLEER. This CDR3 is built from 16 residues. The CDR3 DNA follows: TGCGCCAGCAGCCCGGTATCTCAGGGGAGGACGGATACGCAGTATTTT. Translating gives CASSPVSQGRTDTQYF.

The chain joins TRBV28 to TRBJ2-5; 10 nucleotides agree with TRBD1. This CDR3 is built from 16 residues. Trimming at V came to 6 bases and at J to 0 bases, leaving 7 bases not matched to a gene. Germline V gene data show CDR1 as MDHEN and CDR2 as SYDVKM. The CDR3 coding sequence is TGTGCCAGCAGAGCCGGGGACAGGGGATACCAAGAGACCCAGTACTTC. Encoded protein: CASRAGDRGYQETQYF. The entire variable domain, with the rest obtained from reference TRBV28 and TRBJ2-5, is as follows: DVKVTQSSRYLVKRTGEKVFLECVQDMDHENMFWYRQDPGLGLRLIYFSYDVKMKEKGDIPEGYSVSREKKERFSLILESASTNQTSMYLCASRAGDRGYQETQYFGPGTRLLVL.

The CDR3 here is CASSQDSRVGQPQHF. Written as DNA, the CDR3 is TGCGCCAGCAGCCAAGATAGTAGGGTTGGGCAGCCCCAGCATTTT. The V and J genes are TRBV4-3 and TRBJ1-5; D call uncertain. Trimming stripped 0 bases from V and 7 bases from J, with 13 bases between. CDR3 length: 15 amino acids. Germline assignment: CDR1 LGHNA and CDR2 YSLEER.